The rows below give T cell receptor beta chains drawn from one sample of a study of T cell changes during pregnancy in multiple sclerosis. Some clones are missing from TCRdb's copy, which holds only in-frame ones; the method was immunoSEQ multiplex PCR. Among around 50,000 clones listed, 91% were seen once. Material: peripheral blood, obtained after pregnancy. Receptors originate from a female donor in good health, enrolled as a control in a pregnancy study. Both conserved end residues are part of each CDR3. Each record gives: D gene, clone size, V gene, J gene, CDR3 protein. A D gene is named only where the DNA matches it firmly. Clone size is not always given. Where it is, it says once, few, many or a class for expanded clones.

>.|.|TRBV5-1|TRBJ1-6
CASSLRRVEDSSPLHF
>TRBD1|once|TRBV6-5|TRBJ2-5
CASSLTSTGLKTQYF
>.|.|TRBV27|TRBJ1-5
CASSFGAGNQPQHF
>.|.|TRBV4-3|TRBJ1-3
CASSQYGVSGNTIYF
>.|.|TRBV20-1|TRBJ2-5
CSAHFETQYF
>TRBD2|.|TRBV6-6|TRBJ2-3
CASSYGTSGSTDTQYF
>.|.|TRBV5-1|TRBJ2-7
CASSLSGNRYEQYF
>.|.|TRBV6-6|TRBJ1-6
CASSYEGRLYNSPLHF
>TRBD1|.|TRBV28|TRBJ1-4
CALGARGPNEKLFF
>TRBD1|.|TRBV7-2|TRBJ1-1
CASSRIQGVTEAFF
>TRBD1|.|TRBV5-1|TRBJ1-1
CASSQGAEAFF
>.|.|TRBV9|TRBJ2-3
CASSGGGGGAPDTQYF
>TRBD1|.|TRBV5-6|TRBJ2-7
CASSYRSGTVLEQYF
>TRBD1|.|TRBV16|TRBJ2-7
CASSPHRGLYEQYF
>.|large|TRBV6-1|TRBJ2-7
CASSPTGNYEQYF
>.|once|TRBV7-8|TRBJ1-5
CASSSSLDRQRPQHF
>.|.|TRBV5-1|TRBJ1-4
CASSLAKGEANEKLFF
>TRBD1|few|TRBV11-2|TRBJ1-2
CASSLATGGSYGYTF
>TRBD1|.|TRBV6-5|TRBJ2-7
CASSSISRGHFEQYF
>TRBD2|.|TRBV19|TRBJ2-1
CASSNGLAASNEQFF
>.|.|TRBV5-6|TRBJ1-3
CASSLRRRISDTIYF
>.|.|TRBV11-3|TRBJ2-2
CASSKGGAGGELFF
>.|.|TRBV6-4|TRBJ1-1
CASSPTAVPNTEAFF
>TRBD1|.|TRBV29-1|TRBJ2-2
CSVQSTGGGGELFF
>.|.|TRBV19|TRBJ2-1
CASSLSGHPNEQFF
>.|.|TRBV25-1|TRBJ1-6
CASSDEVLYNSPLHF
>.|once|TRBV27|TRBJ1-2
CATSTGGLGGYTF
>.|.|TRBV7-9|TRBJ1-2
CAVIRTVYGYTF
>TRBD2|.|TRBV6-5|TRBJ2-7
CASSRPGLASYEQYF
>.|.|TRBV7-2|TRBJ1-5
CASSLGSVSNQPQHF
>.|.|TRBV2|TRBJ2-1
CASSTTLTGRNVDEQFF
>.|once|TRBV9|TRBJ1-4
CASSVGRDATNEKLFF
>.|.|TRBV6-5|TRBJ2-5
CASSPPGLNQETQYF
>.|.|TRBV18|TRBJ1-6
CASSGQRDSPLHF
>TRBD2|.|TRBV18|TRBJ2-5
CASSPLLAGGQETQYF
>TRBD2|.|TRBV6-5|TRBJ2-2
CASMRGGTGELFF
>.|.|TRBV4-3|TRBJ1-2
CASSQDSGGSYGYTF
>.|.|TRBV2|TRBJ2-7
CASSERRSDYEQYF
>.|.|TRBV6-5|TRBJ2-2
CASSRGITGELFF
>TRBD1|.|TRBV7-2|TRBJ1-4
CASSLGSFRDRDEKLFF
>.|few|TRBV14|TRBJ1-4
CASSQAGGKLFF
>.|once|TRBV29-1|TRBJ2-1
CSVGSEQFF
>TRBD1|.|TRBV6-4|TRBJ2-1
CASSDSGTGGDWNEQFF
>.|.|TRBV6-5|TRBJ2-5
CASSYSRGFETQYF
>.|.|TRBV25-1|TRBJ1-2
CASSELTFYGYTF
>.|.|TRBV7-2|TRBJ1-5
CASSLDGSDQPQHF
>.|.|TRBV9|TRBJ1-2
CASSVDRVTNYGYTF
>TRBD1|.|TRBV6-5|TRBJ2-7
CASSETGEVPYEQYF
>.|.|TRBV6-6|TRBJ2-3
CASSAGADTQYF
>TRBD1|.|TRBV10-3|TRBJ2-3
CAIAGTGYSTDTQYF
>.|.|TRBV19|TRBJ2-1
CASSIALSRGYNEQFF
>TRBD1|once|TRBV28|TRBJ1-1
CASSPRTGGVAEAFF
>TRBD1|.|TRBV2|TRBJ2-1
CASTKDRGRYNEQFF